This entry features one TCR beta chain sequence. The germline V gene has CDR1 MNHEY and CDR2 SMNVEV (reference sequence). This CDR3 has 12 amino acids. V was clipped by 5 bases and J by 0 bases, with 3 bases between them. The data originate from a study of blood T cell repertoires in COVID-19. The protocol was immunoSEQ multiplex PCR, while the TCRdb copy is restricted to in-frame clones and leaves out a portion. This sample has some 200,000 clones, with about 91% found just once. This chain joins TRBV27 and TRBJ2-3, with D unclear. The clonotype was recovered from a man in his thirties or forties with acute or convalescent COVID-19. The sample taken for sequencing was peripheral blood. The CDR3 protein is CASSQSTDTQYF. In DNA form, the CDR3 reads TGTGCCAGCAGTCAAAGCACAGATACGCAGTATTTT.